This is a list of T cell receptor beta chains from one sample in a study of OX40 agonist ivuxolimab in advanced cancers. Profiling relied on immunoSEQ multiplex PCR, and the TCRdb table lists in-frame clones only, not all of them. Of roughly 53,000 clones detected, less than 90% appear once; the ten largest clones hold around 0.65%. Specimen: CD4+ or CD8+ T cells sorted from blood, collected in a trial of the OX40 agonist ivuxolimab. The receptors stem from an adult with an advanced solid tumor such as melanoma, head and neck, liver or kidney cancer. Each CDR3 is given with its conserved first and last residue. D genes are given only for firm matches. Size tells how often a clone was seen (once, few, many) or the class of an expanded clone, and some rows leave it out.

cdr3_nt | cdr3_aa | j_call | d_call | v_call | clone_size
TGTGCCTGGAGTGTCGGATGGGGTAATGAAAAACTGTTTTTT | CAWSVGWGNEKLFF | TRBJ1-4 | NA | TRBV30 | NA
TGTGCCAGTAGTATAGTACTAGCCGGAGAGACCCAGTACTTC | CASSIVLAGETQYF | TRBJ2-5 | NA | TRBV19 | once
TGTGCCAGCAGCTTTGGCAGGGCAACTGAAGCTTTCTTT | CASSFGRATEAFF | TRBJ1-1 | NA | TRBV11-1 | NA
TGCAGTGCTAGTACTTCCTACGAGCAGTACTTC | CSASTSYEQYF | TRBJ2-7 | NA | TRBV20-1 | NA
TGTGCCAGCAGCGTACAGCCTAACACTGAAGCTTTCTTT | CASSVQPNTEAFF | TRBJ1-1 | NA | TRBV11-2 | NA
TGTGCCAGTAGTATAGCGAACAACCTCAGGGGCTATGGCTACACCTTC | CASSIANNLRGYGYTF | TRBJ1-2 | NA | TRBV19 | NA
TGTGCCAGCAGTGAGCGGGACAGGGGCCAGCCCCAGCATTTT | CASSERDRGQPQHF | TRBJ1-5 | TRBD1 | TRBV2 | NA
TGTGCCAGCAGCTTTGATGGAGGGAGACAGTTCTTC | CASSFDGGRQFF | TRBJ2-1 | NA | TRBV7-2 | NA
TGTGCCAGCACCCAAACGGGGAGTTACAATGAGCAGTTCTTC | CASTQTGSYNEQFF | TRBJ2-1 | NA | TRBV7-2 | NA
TGCAGTGTATCGAACCAGACCCAGCAGTTCTTC | CSVSNQTQQFF | TRBJ2-1 | NA | TRBV20-1 | NA
TGTGCCAGCAGGGGGGACGTTAGCAATCAGCCCCAGCATTTT | CASRGDVSNQPQHF | TRBJ1-5 | NA | TRBV6-1 | NA
TGTGCCAGTAGTAGAGGACAGGCATACAATCAGCCCCAGCATTTT | CASSRGQAYNQPQHF | TRBJ1-5 | TRBD1 | TRBV19 | NA
TGTGCCAGCAGCTCACGGACGAACACTGAAGCTTTCTTT | CASSSRTNTEAFF | TRBJ1-1 | NA | TRBV11-1 | NA
TGTGCCAGCAGCCCAAATAGCGGGGGGTTCACAGATACGCAGTATTTT | CASSPNSGGFTDTQYF | TRBJ2-3 | TRBD2 | TRBV7-9 | NA
TGCGCCAGCAGCAACTCAGATACGCAGTATTTT | CASSNSDTQYF | TRBJ2-3 | NA | TRBV5-1 | few
TGCGCCAGCAGCCCCACAGGACCCTTCAATCAGCCCCAGCATTTT | CASSPTGPFNQPQHF | TRBJ1-5 | NA | TRBV4-1 | NA
TGTGCCAGCTCACGGGACAGTTGGGACCTTGAAGCTTTCTTT | CASSRDSWDLEAFF | TRBJ1-1 | TRBD1 | TRBV18 | NA
TGTGCCAGCAGTCCCCGGGATAATTCACCCCTCCACTTT | CASSPRDNSPLHF | TRBJ1-6 | NA | TRBV6-5 | NA
TGTGCCAGCAGCTCCCGTCAACGTTTGAACACAGATACGCAGTATTTT | CASSSRQRLNTDTQYF | TRBJ2-3 | NA | TRBV7-6 | NA
TGTGCCAGCAGCCTAGCGGGGGGGGAGCTGTTTTTT | CASSLAGGELFF | TRBJ2-2 | TRBD2 | TRBV7-2 | NA
TGTGCCAGCAGTGAAGGGAGAACCAATGAGCAGTTCTTC | CASSEGRTNEQFF | TRBJ2-1 | NA | TRBV6-1 | few
TGTGCCATCAGTGAGTCTGAGGGGAGCAATTCACCCCTCCACTTT | CAISESEGSNSPLHF | TRBJ1-6 | NA | TRBV10-3 | NA
TGTGCCAGCAGCGTAGAAGGGACACCGAACACTGAAGCTTTCTTT | CASSVEGTPNTEAFF | TRBJ1-1 | NA | TRBV9 | NA
TGTGCCAGCTCACTAGATACGGACAGGGGTGGAAAGACCCAGTACTTC | CASSLDTDRGGKTQYF | TRBJ2-5 | TRBD1 | TRBV18 | NA
TGTGCCAGTAGTATAGGACAGCGCATCTCTGGAAACACCATATATTTT | CASSIGQRISGNTIYF | TRBJ1-3 | NA | TRBV19 | NA
TGTGCCAGCAGCTCAACCCCGCCCGCAGCGCCAACGGCTTTTAATTCACCCCTCCACTTT | CASSSTPPAAPTAFNSPLHF | TRBJ1-6 | NA | TRBV7-6 | few
TGTGCCAGCAGCTTAGGGGATAGCGGGATAGAGACCCAGTACTTC | CASSLGDSGIETQYF | TRBJ2-5 | TRBD2 | TRBV5-5 | NA
TGTGCCAGCCCTCCTGGGAGGGGGAACACCGGGGAGCTGTTTTTT | CASPPGRGNTGELFF | TRBJ2-2 | TRBD2 | TRBV7-9 | NA
TGTGCCATCAGGGGGACTAGCGGGCCCACCGGGGAGCTGTTTTTT | CAIRGTSGPTGELFF | TRBJ2-2 | TRBD2 | TRBV10-3 | NA
TGTGCCAGCAGTGAAAATGGTGGCACAGATACGCAGTATTTT | CASSENGGTDTQYF | TRBJ2-3 | NA | TRBV6-1 | NA
TGTGCCAGCAGCCCTGGACTAGCGGGGGGGGTACAAGAGACCCAGTACTTC | CASSPGLAGGVQETQYF | TRBJ2-5 | TRBD2 | TRBV9 | once
TGTGCCAGGGCCCCAGGGAAACTGTTTTTT | CARAPGKLFF | TRBJ1-4 | NA | TRBV5-5 | few
TGTGCCACCAGCAGAGGGACAGGGTTCCAACCTGAAGCTTTCTTT | CATSRGTGFQPEAFF | TRBJ1-1 | TRBD1 | TRBV15 | NA
TGTGCCAGCAGCTTATCCCCAGGGATGAAAGATACGCAGTATTTT | CASSLSPGMKDTQYF | TRBJ2-3 | NA | TRBV7-3 | once
TGTGCCAGCAGCTTAGAATGGGGGAATCAGCCCCAGCATTTT | CASSLEWGNQPQHF | TRBJ1-5 | NA | TRBV7-2 | few
TGTGCCAGCAGCCTCTTACTAGCGGGAGGGCAAAATGAGCAGTTCTTC | CASSLLLAGGQNEQFF | TRBJ2-1 | TRBD2 | TRBV7-9 | NA
TGTGCCAGCTGGCGGGGGGGTGCGGCAGATACGCAGTATTTT | CASWRGGAADTQYF | TRBJ2-3 | TRBD2 | TRBV27 | NA
TGTGCCAGCAGCCCCAGCGGATGGGACAGCATTTACGAGCAGTACTTC | CASSPSGWDSIYEQYF | TRBJ2-7 | TRBD1 | TRBV7-9 | NA
TGTGCCAGCAGTTTGACAGGGGCGGGTTCACCCCTCCACTTT | CASSLTGAGSPLHF | TRBJ1-6 | TRBD1 | TRBV2 | NA
TGCGCCAGCAGCCAAAAGAGGTCGGGGGGCCGAGAGACCCAGTACTTC | CASSQKRSGGRETQYF | TRBJ2-5 | NA | TRBV4-1 | NA
TGTGCCAGCAGCTTAAGGACAGGGAAGAGCGAGCAGTACTTC | CASSLRTGKSEQYF | TRBJ2-7 | TRBD1 | TRBV7-9 | NA
TGTGCCAGCGCCAAGACCCTAAACTATGGCTACACCTTC | CASAKTLNYGYTF | TRBJ1-2 | NA | TRBV28 | NA
TGTGCCAGCAGCTTAGTGACCGGGCAGGGTGATCGCTACACCTTC | CASSLVTGQGDRYTF | TRBJ1-2 | NA | TRBV7-2 | once
TGTGCCTGGAGTGTACTCGGCGTTGACTCTAATCAGTACTTC | CAWSVLGVDSNQYF | TRBJ2-4 | NA | TRBV30 | NA
TGTGCCAGCAGCTCCGTGGGACAGGGCTTCGGAAATGAGCAGTTCTTC | CASSSVGQGFGNEQFF | TRBJ2-1 | TRBD1 | TRBV5-4 | NA
TGTGCCAGCAGTGAGCGAGAAACCACTGAAACTTTCTTT | CASSERETTETFF | TRBJ1-1 | NA | TRBV2 | NA
TGTGCCAGCTCACCAACTGACAGGGACTCACCCCTCCACTTT | CASSPTDRDSPLHF | TRBJ1-6 | TRBD1 | TRBV18 | few
TGTGCCAGCAGCCTAGCGGGGGGGTCCTTGGGGCAGTATTTT | CASSLAGGSLGQYF | TRBJ2-3 | TRBD2 | TRBV6-6 | NA
TGTGCCAGCAGCTTCCAAGGACTAGACGACACCGGGGAGCTGTTTTTT | CASSFQGLDDTGELFF | TRBJ2-2 | TRBD2 | TRBV2 | NA
TGTGCCAGCAGCTGGCAGGGACAGGGGTCCGAGCAGTACTTC | CASSWQGQGSEQYF | TRBJ2-7 | TRBD1 | TRBV7-2 | NA
TGTGCCAGTACCAGGGGGCACGAGCAGTACTTC | CASTRGHEQYF | TRBJ2-7 | TRBD1 | TRBV19 | few
TGTGCCAGCGGGGTGATGGGCACTGAAGCTTTCTTT | CASGVMGTEAFF | TRBJ1-1 | NA | TRBV2 | NA
TGTGCCAGCAGCTTAGGGACAGTAAATGAAAAACTGTTTTTT | CASSLGTVNEKLFF | TRBJ1-4 | NA | TRBV7-9 | NA
TGTGCCAGTACCCAATCCAGGGGAGGACAGCCCCAGCATTTT | CASTQSRGGQPQHF | TRBJ1-5 | NA | TRBV19 | NA
TGTGCCAGCGCGGGGAGGCAGAACTACGAGCAGTACTTC | CASAGRQNYEQYF | TRBJ2-7 | NA | TRBV7-9 | NA
TGCAGCGTTGAAGAGGCGGGGGGCGCAGATACGCAGTATTTT | CSVEEAGGADTQYF | TRBJ2-3 | TRBD2 | TRBV29-1 | NA
TGTGCCAGCGTGTCAGGGCGGGGAGATGGTACCGAGACCCAGTACTTC | CASVSGRGDGTETQYF | TRBJ2-5 | NA | TRBV2 | NA